These 21 T cell receptor beta chains originate from one sample sequenced in a study of OX40 agonist ivuxolimab in advanced cancers. Clones were sequenced by immunoSEQ multiplex PCR, and TCRdb holds only the in-frame ones, with some missing. The table lists some 11,000 clones, over 80% of them singletons. The material was CD4+ or CD8+ T cells sorted from blood, obtained in a trial of the OX40 agonist ivuxolimab. These receptors were obtained from an adult with an advanced solid tumor such as melanoma, head and neck, liver or kidney cancer.

This clone has just one count. The CDR3 nucleotides read TGTGCCAGCAGTGCCCCCGGAGATACGCAGTATTTT. This codes for CASSAPGDTQYF. The V call is TRBV6-1, the J call TRBJ2-3; no clear D gene. The CDR3 runs 12 residues. Trimming removed 4 bases from V and 5 bases from J, with 7 bases in between. Germline CDR1 and CDR2: MNHNS and SASEGT.

The chain has TRBV30 and TRBJ1-2, with no clear D. CDR3 length equals 13 residues. CDR1 and CDR2 from the germline V gene are GTSNPN and SVGIG (reference sequence). V dropped 1 base and J dropped 0 bases, with 6 bases sitting between them. The CDR3 spells CAWSETSNYGYTF. CDR3 in DNA: TGTGCCTGGAGTGAAACATCTAACTATGGCTACACCTTC.

The chain has TRBV27 and TRBJ2-6, with TRBD2 matching over 9 bases. Germline trimming cut 6 bases from V and 3 bases from J; bases unmatched to any gene: 15. The CDR3 extends over 19 amino acids. The V gene's germline CDR1 is MNHEY and CDR2 SMNVEV (reference sequence). The CDR3 DNA sequence: TGTGCCAGCAGGCTCGGGTCTAGCGGGGAAGGGGGTGGGGCCAACGTCCTGACTTTC. Its protein product is CASRLGSSGEGGGANVLTF. Variable domain in full (rest from reference TRBV27 and TRBJ2-6): EAQVTQNPRYLITVTGKKLTVTCSQNMNHEYMSWYRQDPGLGLRQIYYSMNVEVTDKGDVPEGYKVSRKEKRNFPLILESPSPNQTSLYFCASRLGSSGEGGGANVLTFGAGSRLTVL.

V gene TRBV29-1 combines with J gene TRBJ2-7; D is perhaps TRBD1 (6 bases). This CDR3 has 13 amino acids. Germline loops: CDR1 SQVTM, CDR2 ANQGSEA. Trimming stripped 4 bases from V and 6 bases from J, with 16 bases between. CDR3 in DNA: TGCAGCGTTGCTGTCCCTGGGGGCCTCGAGCAGTACTTC. Translation: CSVAVPGGLEQYF.

V and J are TRBV19 and TRBJ2-7; no clear D. Trimming left V 2 bases short and J 3 bases short, with 8 bases between. The length of the CDR3 is 13 residues. From germline, CDR1 is LNHDA and CDR2 SQIVND (reference sequence). In nucleotides, the CDR3 is TGTGCCAGTAGTATATATCACAGCTACGAGCAGTACTTC. Translating gives CASSIYHSYEQYF.

The chain uses TRBV7-3 and TRBJ2-1; 10 bases fit TRBD2. The ends lost 5 bases at V and 15 bases at J; junction bases unmatched: 10. Per germline, CDR1 SGHTA and CDR2 FQGTGA. CDR3 length equals 13 residues. The CDR3 region has the DNA TGTGCCAGCAGCCGAGAGAGCGGGGGGGCCCTGTTCTTC. It encodes CASSRESGGALFF.

V gene TRBV7-9 combines with J gene TRBJ1-5, with D possibly matching TRBD1 (6 bases). This CDR3 spans 14 amino acids. Germline assignment: CDR1 SEHNR and CDR2 FQNEAQ (reference sequence). V lost 5 bases to trimming and J lost 7 bases, with 15 bases between them. CDR3 in DNA: TGTGCCAGCAGCCCGACAGGAGTAGGACAGCCCCAGCATTTT. Translating it yields CASSPTGVGQPQHF.

The chain carries TRBV9 and TRBJ2-5; 9 nucleotides agree with TRBD2. The J segment lost 3 bases and the V segment lost 4 bases, leaving 10 bases of the junction unmatched. Per the germline V gene, CDR1 is SGDLS and CDR2 is YYNGEE. This CDR3 has 16 amino acids. CDR3 amino acids: CASSPTGGGAEETQYF. CDR3 nucleotide sequence: TGTGCCAGCAGCCCGACTGGCGGGGGGGCGGAAGAGACCCAGTACTTC.

This chain joins TRBV5-1 and TRBJ2-1, with 11 bases fitting TRBD2. CDR1 and CDR2 from the germline V gene are SGHRS and YFSETQ. Losses at the gene ends were 0 bases for V and 10 bases for J; bases not matched to a gene: 6. This CDR3 is 15 amino acids long. Here the CDR3 DNA reads TGCGCCAGCAGCTTGGCCCCCTCTAGCGGGAGGGAGCAGTTCTTC. It translates to CASSLAPSSGREQFF.

The rearrangement links TRBV19 to TRBJ2-7, with D perhaps matching TRBD1 or TRBD2 (5 bases each). In germline, CDR1 is LNHDA, CDR2 SQIVND (reference sequence). This CDR3 is 15 amino acids long. The V end was cut by 1 base, the J end by 1 base, with 11 bases between. In DNA form, the CDR3 reads TGTGCCAGTAGTATAGGAGGGGCCCCTTCCTACGAGCAGTACTTC. Its protein product is CASSIGGAPSYEQYF. The whole variable domain, remainder taken from reference TRBV19 and TRBJ2-7, is DGGITQSPKYLFRKEGQNVTLSCEQNLNHDAMYWYRQDPGQGLRLIYYSQIVNDFQKGDIAEGYSVSREKKESFPLTVTSAQKNPTAFYLCASSIGGAPSYEQYFGPGTRLTVT.

J is TRBJ2-7 and V is TRBV27, with D maybe TRBD1 (6 bases). V lost 5 bases, J lost 4 bases, and 9 bases lay in between. The CDR3 length is 12 residues. Germline V CDR1 and CDR2: MNHEY, SMNVEV (reference sequence). CDR3 in amino acids: CASSKQGYEQYF. The DNA for the CDR3 is TGTGCCAGCAGTAAACAGGGTTACGAGCAGTACTTC.

The V and J genes are TRBV10-2 and TRBJ2-7; 12 positions match TRBD2. CDR3 size: 14 residues. Looked up from germline, CDR1 is WSHSY and CDR2 is SAAADI. The junction had 4 bases not matched to a gene; V was cut back by 6 bases and J by 4 bases. CDR3 protein: CASSLAGGEYEQYF. DNA for the CDR3: TGCGCCAGCAGCCTAGCGGGAGGGGAGTACGAGCAGTACTTC.

V usage is TRBV11-2 and J usage is TRBJ2-5; D unclear. From germline, CDR1 is SGHAT and CDR2 FQNNGV. V shed 5 bases and J shed 5 bases, with 18 bases lying between them. This CDR3 contains 15 residues. CDR3 in DNA: TGTGCCAGCAGCGCCCTCTCGGACCATAGGGAGACCCAGTACTTC. This gives the protein CASSALSDHRETQYF.

This chain joins TRBV7-9 and TRBJ2-3; 15 nucleotides match TRBD2. The ends lost 3 bases at V and 6 bases at J; junction bases unmatched: 10. CDR1 is SEHNR, CDR2 FQNEAQ, per germline (reference sequence). The CDR3 has 18 amino acids. The CDR3 bases are TGTGCCAGCAGCTTCCCCCAGGGACTAGCGGGGGGCCGGGATACGCAGTATTTT. Translated, it gives CASSFPQGLAGGRDTQYF.

This chain links TRBV30 with TRBJ2-1; D is unresolved. The CDR3 is 11 residues long. Trimming cost V 4 bases and J 5 bases, with 6 bases left between them. Germline CDR1 GTSNPN, CDR2 SVGIG (reference sequence). The CDR3 region is CAWNLHNEQFF. The CDR3 bases are TGTGCCTGGAATCTTCACAATGAGCAGTTCTTC. Supplemented by reference TRBV30 and TRBJ2-1, the full variable domain reads SQTIHQWPATLVQPVGSPLSLECTVEGTSNPNLYWYRQAAGRGLQLLFYSVGIGQISSEVPQNLSASRPQDRQFILSSKKLLLSDSGFYLCAWNLHNEQFFGPGTRLTVL.

This chain connects TRBV4-1 to TRBJ2-7; D gene uncertain. The germline CDR1 and CDR2 sequences are MGHRA and YSYEKL. V lost 3 bases to trimming and J lost 4 bases, with 13 bases between them. The CDR3 contains 14 residues. The DNA of the CDR3 is TGCGCCAGCAGCCAGTCGCGGACGCCGTACGAGCAGTACTTC. It is translated as CASSQSRTPYEQYF.

This rearrangement joins TRBV6-5 to TRBJ1-1, with no clear D. This CDR3 contains 13 residues. The V and J ends lost 10 bases and 7 bases respectively, with 19 bases between them. In germline, CDR1 is MNHEY, CDR2 SVGAGI. CDR3: CATSWAVGIEAFF. In DNA form, the CDR3 reads TGTGCCACCTCATGGGCTGTGGGAATTGAAGCTTTCTTT.

CDR3 region: CASSELVGGQGGYEQYF. CDR3 coding DNA: TGTGCCAGCAGTGAATTGGTTGGTGGACAGGGAGGCTACGAGCAGTACTTC. This rearrangement joins TRBV6-1 to TRBJ2-7, with 8 bases identical to TRBD1. This CDR3 has 17 residues. Looked up from germline, CDR1 is MNHNS and CDR2 is SASEGT. The ends lost 2 bases at V and 3 bases at J; junction bases unmatched: 12.

The chain recombines TRBV7-9 with TRBJ2-7; 7 bases align to TRBD2. Germline CDR1 and CDR2: SEHNR and FQNEAQ (reference sequence). V was pared by 5 bases and J by 3 bases, with 7 bases of the junction left unmatched. The CDR3 loop spans 14 amino acids. CDR3: CASSRLAENYEQYF. The CDR3 region has the DNA TGTGCCAGCAGCCGGCTAGCGGAAAACTACGAGCAGTACTTC.

This clone was recorded a few times. The chain uses TRBV4-1 and TRBJ1-1; 10 bases are shared with TRBD1. The CDR3 extends over 16 amino acids. The germline gives CDR1 MGHRA, CDR2 YSYEKL. The V and J ends lost 1 base and 4 bases, in that order; junction bases with no gene match: 6. CDR3 DNA sequence: TGCGCCAGCAGCCAAGGACCGGGACAGGGGATCACTGAAGCTTTCTTT. Translating it yields CASSQGPGQGITEAFF.

This chain connects TRBV7-6 to TRBJ2-5; TRBD1 is a possible D gene (6 bases). CDR3 length equals 13 residues. Germline CDR1 and CDR2: SGHVS and FNYEAQ. Trimming took 4 bases from V and 4 from J, leaving 10 bases between them. The CDR3 nucleotides read TGTGCCAGCAGCTCGTGGGGGCGAGAGACCCAGTACTTC. Its translation: CASSSWGRETQYF. Full variable domain (remainder filled in from reference TRBV7-6 and TRBJ2-5): GAGVSQSPRYKVTKRGQDVALRCDPISGHVSLYWYRQALGQGPEFLTYFNYEAQQDKSGLPNDRFSAERPEGSISTLTIQRTEQRDSAMYRCASSSWGRETQYFGPGTRLLVL.